What follows are 3 T cell receptor beta chains derived from one specimen sequenced in a study of graft-versus-host responses after intestinal transplantation. The antigens for these receptors are not known. Clones were sequenced by immunoSEQ multiplex PCR, and TCRdb holds only the in-frame ones, with some missing. Counted here are approximately 80,000 clones, 85% to 90% occurring once; the ten biggest clones make up approximately 0.35%. This specimen was unstimulated CD4+ T cells sorted from spleen or lymph node cells, taken before intestinal transplant. The receptors shown here come from a human donor who received an intestinal transplant.

The J gene is TRBJ1-1, the V gene TRBV6-6; weak D call: TRBD1 (5 bases). Germline loops: CDR1 MNHNY, CDR2 SVGAGI (reference sequence). This CDR3 region has 14 residues. V was shortened by 2 bases and J by 2 bases, with 9 bases between the two germline ends. The CDR3: CASSYGHLNTEAFF. The CDR3 DNA reads TGTGCCAGCAGTTACGGACATCTCAACACTGAAGCTTTCTTT.

The rearrangement uses TRBV7-6 and TRBJ2-3, with 9 bases fitting TRBD2. Germline CDR1 SGHVS, CDR2 FNYEAQ. The CDR3 totals 17 residues. Trimming removed 1 base from V and 6 bases from J; junction bases left unmatched: 11. The CDR3 DNA is TGTGCCAGCAGCTTAGACTGGGCGGGGGGGGCTCCGGATACGCAGTATTTT. Protein product: CASSLDWAGGAPDTQYF.

This chain connects TRBV6-1 to TRBJ1-2; D might be TRBD1 (5 bases). The germline CDR1 and CDR2 sequences are MNHNS and SASEGT. V was shortened by 3 bases and J by 3 bases, with 8 bases between the two germline ends. The CDR3 is 13 residues long. The CDR3 coding sequence is TGTGCCAGCAGTGACGGGACTTACTATGGCTACACCTTC. Protein sequence: CASSDGTYYGYTF.